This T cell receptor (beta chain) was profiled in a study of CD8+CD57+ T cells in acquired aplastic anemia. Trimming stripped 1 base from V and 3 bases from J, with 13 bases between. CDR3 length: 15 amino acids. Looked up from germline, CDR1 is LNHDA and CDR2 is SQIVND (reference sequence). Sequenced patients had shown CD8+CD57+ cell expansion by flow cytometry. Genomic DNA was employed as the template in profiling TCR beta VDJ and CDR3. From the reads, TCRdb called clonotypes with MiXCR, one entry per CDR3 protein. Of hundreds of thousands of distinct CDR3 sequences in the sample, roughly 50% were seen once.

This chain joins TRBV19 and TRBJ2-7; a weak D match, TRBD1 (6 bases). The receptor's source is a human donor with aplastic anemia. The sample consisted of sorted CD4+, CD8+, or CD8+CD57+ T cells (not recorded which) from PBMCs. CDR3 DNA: TGTGCCAGTAGTATAGGAGGGCAGGGGCTCTACGAGCAGTACTTC. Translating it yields CASSIGGQGLYEQYF.